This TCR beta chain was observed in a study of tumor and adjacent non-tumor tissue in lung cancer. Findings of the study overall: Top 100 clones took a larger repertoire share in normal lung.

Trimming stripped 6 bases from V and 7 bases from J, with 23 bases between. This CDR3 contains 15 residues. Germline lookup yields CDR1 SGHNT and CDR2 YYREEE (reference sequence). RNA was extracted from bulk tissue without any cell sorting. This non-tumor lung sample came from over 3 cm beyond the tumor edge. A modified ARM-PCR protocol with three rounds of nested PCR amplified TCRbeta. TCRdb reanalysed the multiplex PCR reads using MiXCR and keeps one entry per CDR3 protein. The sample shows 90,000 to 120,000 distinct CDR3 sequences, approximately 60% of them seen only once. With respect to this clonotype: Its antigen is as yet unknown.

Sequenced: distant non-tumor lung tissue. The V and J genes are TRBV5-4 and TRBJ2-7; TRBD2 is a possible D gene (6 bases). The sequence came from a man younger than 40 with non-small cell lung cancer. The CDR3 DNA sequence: TGTGCCAGCAACTACGGGACTTCGACGAACAGGGAGCAGTACTTC. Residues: CASNYGTSTNREQYF.